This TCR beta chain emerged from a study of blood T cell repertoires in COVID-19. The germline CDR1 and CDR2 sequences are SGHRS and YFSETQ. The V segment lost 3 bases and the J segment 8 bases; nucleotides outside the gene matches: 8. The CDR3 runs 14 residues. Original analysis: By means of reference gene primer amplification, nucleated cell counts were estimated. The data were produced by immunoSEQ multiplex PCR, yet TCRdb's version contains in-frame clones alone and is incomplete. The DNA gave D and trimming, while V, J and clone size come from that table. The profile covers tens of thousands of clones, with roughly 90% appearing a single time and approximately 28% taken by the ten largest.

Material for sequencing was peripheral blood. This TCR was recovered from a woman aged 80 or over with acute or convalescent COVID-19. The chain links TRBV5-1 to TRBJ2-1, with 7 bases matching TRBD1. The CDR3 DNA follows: TGCGCCAGCAGCTGGACAGGTCAGGGCGATGAGCAGTTCTTC. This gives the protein CASSWTGQGDEQFF. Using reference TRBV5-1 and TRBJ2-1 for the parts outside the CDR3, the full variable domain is KAGVTQTPRYLIKTRGQQVTLSCSPISGHRSVSWYQQTPGQGLQFLFEYFSETQRNKGNFPGRFSGRQFSNSRSEMNVSTLELGDSALYLCASSWTGQGDEQFFGPGTRLTVL.